This T cell receptor (beta chain) was identified in a study of a mutant IDH1 vaccine in newly diagnosed glioma. Study as a whole: First vaccine doses came 4-6 weeks after radiotherapy alone, or with temozolomide cycles. Study-wide results and caveats: Vaccine-induced immune responses occurred in 80% to 95% of patients.

Trimming took off 0 bases at V and 6 bases at J, with 15 bases between the two ends. Germline-derived CDR1 and CDR2 are SGHVS and FNYEAQ. The CDR3 consists of 16 residues. Notes on this clone: Its antigen is as yet unknown.

TCRdb keeps only in-frame clones here, not all; method: immunoSEQ multiplex PCR. The repertoire holds about 58,000 clones, with 84% as singletons. Time point in this sample: week 5, during vaccination. One vaccine dose held 300 ug of mutant IDH1 20-mer peptide and came with topical imiquimod. Donors' newly diagnosed IDH1-mutant WHO grade 3 or 4 astrocytomas lacked nuclear ATRX. This TCR was sampled from a woman aged 45-65 years with glioma. This sample comprised PBMCs, obtained from a glioma patient whose treatment included an IDH1 peptide vaccine. V is TRBV7-6 and J is TRBJ1-5, with D perhaps TRBD1 (5 bases). The CDR3 nucleotides read TGTGCCAGCAGCTTAGCCGTAGGCAGGGTGGCTCAGCCCCAGCATTTT. This gives the protein CASSLAVGRVAQPQHF.